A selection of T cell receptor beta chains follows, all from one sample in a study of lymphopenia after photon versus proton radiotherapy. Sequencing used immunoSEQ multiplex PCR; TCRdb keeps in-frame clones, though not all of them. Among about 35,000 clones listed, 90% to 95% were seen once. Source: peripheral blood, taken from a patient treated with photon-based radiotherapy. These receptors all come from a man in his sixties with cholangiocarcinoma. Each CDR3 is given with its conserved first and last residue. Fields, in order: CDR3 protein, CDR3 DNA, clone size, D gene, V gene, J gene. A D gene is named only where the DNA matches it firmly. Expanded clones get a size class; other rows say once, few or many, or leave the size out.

CDR3aa: CASSLTFLAYGYTF
CDR3nt: TGCGCCAGCAGCTTGACGTTTCTGGCCTATGGCTACACCTTC
abundance: NA
d_gene: NA
v_gene: TRBV5-1
j_gene: TRBJ1-2

CDR3aa: CASRVGYYGYTF
CDR3nt: TGTGCCAGCAGGGTAGGATACTATGGCTACACCTTC
abundance: few
d_gene: NA
v_gene: TRBV6-1
j_gene: TRBJ1-2

CDR3aa: CASSPRLGELAGELFF
CDR3nt: TGTGCCAGCAGCCCACGTCTCGGGGAGTTAGCCGGGGAGCTGTTTTTT
abundance: NA
d_gene: NA
v_gene: TRBV7-8
j_gene: TRBJ2-2

CDR3aa: CASRLGTSTDTQYF
CDR3nt: TGTGCCAGTCGATTGGGGACGAGCACAGATACGCAGTATTTT
abundance: NA
d_gene: NA
v_gene: TRBV10-3
j_gene: TRBJ2-3

CDR3aa: CASSVVGTVPTGELFF
CDR3nt: TGTGCCAGCAGCGTAGTAGGGACAGTCCCCACCGGGGAGCTGTTTTTT
abundance: NA
d_gene: TRBD1
v_gene: TRBV9
j_gene: TRBJ2-2

CDR3aa: CASVADPPGGSPLHF
CDR3nt: TGTGCCAGCGTTGCGGACCCCCCCGGCGGTTCACCCCTCCACTTT
abundance: NA
d_gene: NA
v_gene: TRBV2
j_gene: TRBJ1-6

CDR3aa: CASSLEGAGTGELFF
CDR3nt: TGTGCCAGCAGCTTGGAGGGGGCAGGCACCGGGGAGCTGTTTTTT
abundance: NA
d_gene: NA
v_gene: TRBV11-3
j_gene: TRBJ2-2

CDR3aa: CASGPSYEQYF
CDR3nt: TGTGCCAGCGGCCCTTCCTACGAGCAGTACTTC
abundance: NA
d_gene: NA
v_gene: TRBV5-5
j_gene: TRBJ2-7

CDR3aa: CASSSPPANVLTF
CDR3nt: TGTGCCAGCAGCTCACCCCCGGCCAACGTCCTGACTTTC
abundance: NA
d_gene: NA
v_gene: TRBV5-4
j_gene: TRBJ2-6

CDR3aa: CASDRGREETQYF
CDR3nt: TGTGCCAGTGACAGGGGGCGAGAGGAGACCCAGTACTTC
abundance: NA
d_gene: TRBD1
v_gene: TRBV2
j_gene: TRBJ2-5

CDR3aa: CASSARYAGTANSPLHF
CDR3nt: TGTGCCAGTAGTGCCAGATATGCCGGGACAGCTAATTCACCCCTCCACTTT
abundance: NA
d_gene: TRBD1
v_gene: TRBV19
j_gene: TRBJ1-6

CDR3aa: CASSGSGDGYTF
CDR3nt: TGTGCCAGCAGCGGCTCAGGGGATGGCTACACCTTC
abundance: few
d_gene: NA
v_gene: TRBV2
j_gene: TRBJ1-2

CDR3aa: CASRSGGSSYNEQFF
CDR3nt: TGTGCAAGTCGCTCGGGCGGAAGCTCCTACAATGAGCAGTTCTTC
abundance: NA
d_gene: NA
v_gene: TRBV12-2
j_gene: TRBJ2-1

CDR3aa: CASSFLADSGRREQYF
CDR3nt: TGTGCCAGCAGTTTCCTTGCGGACAGCGGAAGGCGCGAGCAGTACTTC
abundance: NA
d_gene: NA
v_gene: TRBV6-5
j_gene: TRBJ2-7

CDR3aa: CASSQDGASSEKLFF
CDR3nt: TGCGCCAGCAGCCAGGACGGGGCCTCTAGTGAAAAACTGTTTTTT
abundance: NA
d_gene: NA
v_gene: TRBV4-3
j_gene: TRBJ1-4

CDR3aa: CASSPGLDRETQYF
CDR3nt: TGTGCCAGCTCACCAGGATTAGACAGGGAGACCCAGTACTTC
abundance: NA
d_gene: NA
v_gene: TRBV18
j_gene: TRBJ2-5

CDR3aa: CASSIEAQGSTGELFF
CDR3nt: TGCGCCAGCAGCATCGAGGCCCAGGGCTCCACCGGGGAGCTGTTTTTT
abundance: NA
d_gene: NA
v_gene: TRBV5-1
j_gene: TRBJ2-2